The TCR beta chain described here comes from a study of STAT3 mutations in large granular lymphocyte leukemia. Broader study findings: Some patients had dominant TCR clones larger than their STAT3 mutant burden. No sample exists from the first appearance of each clone. In 6 of 18 patients, new TCR clonotypes emerged after therapy. Every T-LGLL patient had at least one immunodominant TCRbeta clonotype.

A word on this clone: The antigen remains unidentified.

Trimming removed 4 bases from V and 3 bases from J; junction bases left unmatched: 3. The CDR3 sequence is 14 residues long. Germline loops: CDR1 SGHRS, CDR2 YFSETQ. About 40,773 productive templates were obtained per sample on average. Only in-frame clones appear in the TCRdb table, and some are missing; sequencing was by immunoSEQ multiplex PCR. This table holds 2,000 to 2,500 clones, more than 55% found once. The chain recombines TRBV5-1 with TRBJ2-5, with 10 bases aligning to TRBD1. This sequence was found in a man between 60 and 75 years old with T-cell large granular lymphocyte leukemia. Some clones in this sample may be carry-over from other donors' samples. Material for sequencing was peripheral blood mononuclear cells. The CDR3, as DNA: TGCGCCAGCAGCCTGACAGGGGGCGAAGAGACCCAGTACTTC. This codes for CASSLTGGEETQYF. The whole variable domain, filled in from reference TRBV5-1 and TRBJ2-5, reads KAGVTQTPRYLIKTRGQQVTLSCSPISGHRSVSWYQQTPGQGLQFLFEYFSETQRNKGNFPGRFSGRQFSNSRSEMNVSTLELGDSALYLCASSLTGGEETQYFGPGTRLLVL.